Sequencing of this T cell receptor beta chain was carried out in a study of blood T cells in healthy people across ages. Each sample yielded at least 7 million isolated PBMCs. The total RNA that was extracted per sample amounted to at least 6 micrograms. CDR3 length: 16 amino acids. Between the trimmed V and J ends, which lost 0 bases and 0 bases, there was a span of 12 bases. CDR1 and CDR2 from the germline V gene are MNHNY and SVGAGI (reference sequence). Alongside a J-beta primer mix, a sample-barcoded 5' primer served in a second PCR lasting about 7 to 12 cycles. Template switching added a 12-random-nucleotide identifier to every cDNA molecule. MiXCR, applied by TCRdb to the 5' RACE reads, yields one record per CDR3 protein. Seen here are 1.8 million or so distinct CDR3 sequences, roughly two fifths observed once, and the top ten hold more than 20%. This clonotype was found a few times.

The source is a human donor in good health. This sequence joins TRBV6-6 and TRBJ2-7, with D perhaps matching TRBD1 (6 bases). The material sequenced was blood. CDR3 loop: CASSYSGAGDSYEQYF. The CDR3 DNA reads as TGTGCCAGCAGTTACTCGGGAGCAGGGGACTCCTACGAGCAGTACTTC.